This T cell receptor (beta chain) was captured in a study of blood T cell repertoires in COVID-19. Study in general: T cells, B-cell-depleted T cells, or PBMCs supplied cDNA or gDNA.

Germline lookup yields CDR1 LGHNT and CDR2 FRNRAP. The CDR3 totals 15 residues. The V segment lost 2 bases and the J segment 7 bases; nucleotides outside the gene matches: 5. Some clones are missing from TCRdb's copy, which holds only in-frame ones; the method was immunoSEQ multiplex PCR. The sample has some 110,000 clones; approximately 83% are singletons. V usage is TRBV12-5 and J usage is TRBJ2-2; 9 bases fit TRBD1. The sequence was obtained from a woman in her 70s with acute or convalescent COVID-19. The sequenced material came from peripheral blood. The CDR3 nucleotides are TGTGCTAGTGGTTTGACAGGGGGCGCCGGCGGGGAGCTGTTTTTT. Amino acid sequence: CASGLTGGAGGELFF.